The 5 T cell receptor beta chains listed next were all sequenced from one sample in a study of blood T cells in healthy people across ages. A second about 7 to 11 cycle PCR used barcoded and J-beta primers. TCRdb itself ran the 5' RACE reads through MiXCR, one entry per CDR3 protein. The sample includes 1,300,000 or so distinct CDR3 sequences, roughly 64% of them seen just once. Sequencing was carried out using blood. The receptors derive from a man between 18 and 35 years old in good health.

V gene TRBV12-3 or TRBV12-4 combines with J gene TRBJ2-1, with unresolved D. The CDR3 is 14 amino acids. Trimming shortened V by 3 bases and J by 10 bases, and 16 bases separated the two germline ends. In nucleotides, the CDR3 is TGTGCCAGCAGTTTGAAAGGGTCTCAATGGGAGCAGTTCTTC. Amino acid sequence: CASSLKGSQWEQFF.

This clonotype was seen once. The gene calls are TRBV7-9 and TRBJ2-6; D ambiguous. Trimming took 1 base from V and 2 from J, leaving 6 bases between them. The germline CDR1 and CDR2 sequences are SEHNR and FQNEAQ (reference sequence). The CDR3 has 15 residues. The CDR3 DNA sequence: TGTGCCAGCAGCTTAGGCCGGCCTGGGGCCAACGTCCTGACTTTC. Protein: CASSLGRPGANVLTF.

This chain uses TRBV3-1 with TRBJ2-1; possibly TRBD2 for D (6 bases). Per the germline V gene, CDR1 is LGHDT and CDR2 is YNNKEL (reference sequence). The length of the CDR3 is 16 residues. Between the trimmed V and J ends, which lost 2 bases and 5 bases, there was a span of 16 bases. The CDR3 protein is CASSQSFSGNHNEQFF. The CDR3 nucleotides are TGTGCCAGCAGCCAAAGTTTTAGCGGAAACCACAATGAGCAGTTCTTC.

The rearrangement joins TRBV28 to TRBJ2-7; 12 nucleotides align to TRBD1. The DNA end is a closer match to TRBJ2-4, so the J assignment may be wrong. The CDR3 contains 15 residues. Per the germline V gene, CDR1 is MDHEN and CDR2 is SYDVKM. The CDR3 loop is CASTNWDRGLYIQYF. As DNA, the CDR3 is TGTGCCAGCACTAATTGGGACAGGGGGCTATACATTCAGTACTTC.

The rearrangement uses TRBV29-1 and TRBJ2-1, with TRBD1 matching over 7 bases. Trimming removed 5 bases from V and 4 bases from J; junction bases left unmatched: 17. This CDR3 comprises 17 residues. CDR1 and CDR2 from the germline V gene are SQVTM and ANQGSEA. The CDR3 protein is CSVFSTQGYPAYNEQFF. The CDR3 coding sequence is TGCAGCGTTTTTTCAACACAGGGGTACCCCGCGTACAATGAGCAGTTCTTC.